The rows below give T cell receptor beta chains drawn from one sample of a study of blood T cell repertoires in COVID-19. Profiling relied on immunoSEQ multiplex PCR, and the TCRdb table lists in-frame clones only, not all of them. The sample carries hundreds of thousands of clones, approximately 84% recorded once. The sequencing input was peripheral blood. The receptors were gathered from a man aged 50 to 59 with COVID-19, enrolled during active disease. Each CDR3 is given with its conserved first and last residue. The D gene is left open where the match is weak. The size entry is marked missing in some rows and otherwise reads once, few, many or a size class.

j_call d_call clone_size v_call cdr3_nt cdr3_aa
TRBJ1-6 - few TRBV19 TGTGCCAGTAGTATGACCCAGGGTCGTTCACCCCTCCACTTT CASSMTQGRSPLHF
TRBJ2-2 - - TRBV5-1 TGCGCCAGCAGCTTCAACGCCGGACAGTCCGGGGAGCTGTTTTTT CASSFNAGQSGELFF
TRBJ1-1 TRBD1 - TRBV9 TGTGCCAGCAGCACCCGGACAGGGGGTAGGTTTACTGAAGCTTTCTTT CASSTRTGGRFTEAFF
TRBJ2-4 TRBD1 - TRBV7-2 TGTGCCAGCAGCTACCAGGACAGGGCAATTCAGTACTTC CASSYQDRAIQYF
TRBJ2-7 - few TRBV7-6 TGTGCCAGCAGCCCCTCGGACAGCCGTAGGTCAGAGCAGTACTTC CASSPSDSRRSEQYF
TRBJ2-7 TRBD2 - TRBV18 TGTGCCAGCTCACCACCGGGACTAGCGGGGGTGAGTGAGCAGTACTTC CASSPPGLAGVSEQYF
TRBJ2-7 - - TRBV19 TGTGCCAGTAGTATGTCCCCAGGGGACTCCTACGAGCAGTACTTC CASSMSPGDSYEQYF
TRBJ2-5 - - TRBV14 TGTGCCAGCAGCCAAGATTTTCTACTAGCCGGGACCCAGTACTTC CASSQDFLLAGTQYF
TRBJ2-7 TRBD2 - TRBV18 TGTGCCAGCTCCTCACTGGCCCCGGGACTAGCGGGGGACTCCTACGAGCAGTACTTC CASSSLAPGLAGDSYEQYF
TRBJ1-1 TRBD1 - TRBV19 TGTGCCAGTAGTACGGGACAGAGGAGGGACACTGAAGCTTTCTTT CASSTGQRRDTEAFF
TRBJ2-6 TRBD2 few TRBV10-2 TGCGCCAGCTTACCGGTGCGAGGAGCGGGGGAGGGAGGGGCCAACGTCCTGACTTTC CASLPVRGAGEGGANVLTF
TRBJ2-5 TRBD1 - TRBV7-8 TGTGCCAGCAGCTTAGGTTCCAGGGGGCCCGAGACCCAGTACTTC CASSLGSRGPETQYF
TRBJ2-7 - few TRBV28 TGTGCCAGCAGTTTATCCCAGGGAACCTACGAGCAGTACTTC CASSLSQGTYEQYF
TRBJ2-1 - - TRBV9 TGTGCCAGCAGCGCACCAGGGGCATCTTGGAATGAGCAGTTCTTC CASSAPGASWNEQFF
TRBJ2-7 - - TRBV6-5 TGTGCCAGCAGGCCACTAGGACGTTTGAACGAGCAGTACTTC CASRPLGRLNEQYF
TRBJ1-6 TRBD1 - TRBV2 TGTGCCAGCACTGGACAGGGTTATAATTCACCCCTCCACTTT CASTGQGYNSPLHF
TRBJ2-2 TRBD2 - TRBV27 TGTGCCAGCAGTTTGTGGCGGTCGCGGCCTAGCGGCCTACCGGGGGAGCTGTTTTTT CASSLWRSRPSGLPGELFF
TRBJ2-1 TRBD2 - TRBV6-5 TGTGCCAGCAGTCAACGGACTAGCGGGGCAGATGAGCAGTTCTTC CASSQRTSGADEQFF
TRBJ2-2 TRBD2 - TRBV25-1 TGTGCCAGCAGTGACCCCTTACAGGGAGCGGGGGACACCGGGGAGCTGTTTTTT CASSDPLQGAGDTGELFF
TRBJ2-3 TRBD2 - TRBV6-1 TGTGCCAGCAGTGAAATGAGTAGCGGGGGGGCCCCAGATACGCAGTATTTT CASSEMSSGGAPDTQYF
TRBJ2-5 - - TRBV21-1 TGTGCCAGCGACAGGATACTAGAGACCCAGTACTTC CASDRILETQYF
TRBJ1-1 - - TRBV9 TGTGCCAGCAGCAGATTAGGTCTCGGCGGAAGCACTGAAGCTTTCTTT CASSRLGLGGSTEAFF